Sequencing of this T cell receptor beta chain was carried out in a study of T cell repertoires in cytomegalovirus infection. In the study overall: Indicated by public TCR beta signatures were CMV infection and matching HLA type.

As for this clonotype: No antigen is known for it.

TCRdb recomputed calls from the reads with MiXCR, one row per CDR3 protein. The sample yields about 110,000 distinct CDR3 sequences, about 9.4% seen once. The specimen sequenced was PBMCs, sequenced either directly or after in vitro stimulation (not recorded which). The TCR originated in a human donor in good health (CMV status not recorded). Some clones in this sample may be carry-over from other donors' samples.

The DNA for the CDR3 is TGTGCCAGCAGCTTAGACCGTGACTACGTCGGGAACGAGCAGTACGTC. Translating gives CASSLDRDYVGNEQYV. This chain uses TRBV11-2 with TRBJ2-7; maybe TRBD2 (5 bases). V lost 0 bases and J lost 5, with 17 bases in between. This CDR3 is 16 amino acids long. Germline V gives CDR1 SGHAT, CDR2 FQNNGV.